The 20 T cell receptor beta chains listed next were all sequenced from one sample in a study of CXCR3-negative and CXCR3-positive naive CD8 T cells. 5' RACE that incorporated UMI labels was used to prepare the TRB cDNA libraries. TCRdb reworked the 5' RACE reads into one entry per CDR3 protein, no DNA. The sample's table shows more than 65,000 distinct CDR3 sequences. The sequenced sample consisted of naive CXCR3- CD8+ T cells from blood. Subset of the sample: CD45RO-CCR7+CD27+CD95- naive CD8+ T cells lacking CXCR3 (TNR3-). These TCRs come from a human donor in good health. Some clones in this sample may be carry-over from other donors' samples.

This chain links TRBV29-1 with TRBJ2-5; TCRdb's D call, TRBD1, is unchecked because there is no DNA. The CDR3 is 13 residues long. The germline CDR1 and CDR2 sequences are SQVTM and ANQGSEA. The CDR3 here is CSVNPGAGETQYF.

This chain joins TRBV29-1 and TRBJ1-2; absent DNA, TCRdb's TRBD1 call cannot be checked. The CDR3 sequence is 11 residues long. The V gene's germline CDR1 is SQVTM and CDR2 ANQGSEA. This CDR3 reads CSGERGDGYTF. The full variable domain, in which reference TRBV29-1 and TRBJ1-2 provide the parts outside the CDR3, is SAVISQKPSRDICQRGTSLTIQCQVDSQVTMMFWYRQQPGQSLTLIATANQGSEATYESGFVIDKFPISRPNLTFSTLTVSNMSPEDSSIYLCSGERGDGYTFGSGTRLTVV.

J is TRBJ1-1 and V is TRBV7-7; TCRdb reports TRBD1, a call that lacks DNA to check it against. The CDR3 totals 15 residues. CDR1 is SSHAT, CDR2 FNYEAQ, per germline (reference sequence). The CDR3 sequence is CASSPPPEGNTEAFF.

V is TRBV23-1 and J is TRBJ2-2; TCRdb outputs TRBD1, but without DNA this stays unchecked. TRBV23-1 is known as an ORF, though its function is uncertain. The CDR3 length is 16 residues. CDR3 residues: CASSQVAGEGHRELFF.

The CDR3 spells CSVVAWAPQETQYF. V and J are TRBV29-1 and TRBJ2-5; the TCRdb call, TRBD2, lacks DNA for checking. This CDR3 comprises 14 residues. Germline CDR1 SQVTM, CDR2 ANQGSEA.

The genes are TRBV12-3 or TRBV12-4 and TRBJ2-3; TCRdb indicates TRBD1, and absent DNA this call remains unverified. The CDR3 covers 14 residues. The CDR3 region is CASSLDRATDTQYF.

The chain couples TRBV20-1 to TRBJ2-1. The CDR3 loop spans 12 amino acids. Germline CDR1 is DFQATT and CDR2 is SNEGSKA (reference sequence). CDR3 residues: CSARDLDNEQFF.

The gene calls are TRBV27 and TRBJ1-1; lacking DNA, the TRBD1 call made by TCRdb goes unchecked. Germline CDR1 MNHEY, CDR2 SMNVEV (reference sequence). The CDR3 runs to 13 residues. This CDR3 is CASSLSQGTEAFF.

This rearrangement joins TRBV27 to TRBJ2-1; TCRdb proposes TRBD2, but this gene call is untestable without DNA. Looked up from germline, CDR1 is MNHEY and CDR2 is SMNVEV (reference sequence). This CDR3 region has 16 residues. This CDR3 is CASSLTIGGGANEQFF.

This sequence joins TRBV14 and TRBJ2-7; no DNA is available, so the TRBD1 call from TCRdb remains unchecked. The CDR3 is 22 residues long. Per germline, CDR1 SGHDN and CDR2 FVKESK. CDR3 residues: CASSQDYGIGDRVFSDSYEQYF.

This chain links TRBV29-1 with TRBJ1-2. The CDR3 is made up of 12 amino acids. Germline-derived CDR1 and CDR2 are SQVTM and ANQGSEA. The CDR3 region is CSVLRANYGYTF.

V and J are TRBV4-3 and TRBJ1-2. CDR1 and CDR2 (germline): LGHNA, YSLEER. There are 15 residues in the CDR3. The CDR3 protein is CASSQQVEGLAGYTF.

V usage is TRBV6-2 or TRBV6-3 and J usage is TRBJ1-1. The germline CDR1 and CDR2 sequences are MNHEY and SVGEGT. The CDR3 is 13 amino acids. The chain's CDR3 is CASRHAGNTEAFF.

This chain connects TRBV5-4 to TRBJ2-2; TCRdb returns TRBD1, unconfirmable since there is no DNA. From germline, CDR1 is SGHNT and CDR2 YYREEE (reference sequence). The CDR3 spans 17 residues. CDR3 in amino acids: CASSSDRTLPLTGELFF.

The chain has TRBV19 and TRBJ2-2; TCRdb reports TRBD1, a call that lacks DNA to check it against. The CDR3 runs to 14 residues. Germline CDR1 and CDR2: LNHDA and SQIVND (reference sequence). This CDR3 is CATKRTGETGELFF.

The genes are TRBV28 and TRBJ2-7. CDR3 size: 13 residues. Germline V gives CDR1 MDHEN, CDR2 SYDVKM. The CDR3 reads CASSLTVPYEQYF.

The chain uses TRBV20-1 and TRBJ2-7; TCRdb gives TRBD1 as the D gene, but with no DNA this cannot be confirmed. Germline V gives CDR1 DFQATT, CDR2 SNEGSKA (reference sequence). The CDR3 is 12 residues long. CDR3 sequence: CSARQVYYEQYF.

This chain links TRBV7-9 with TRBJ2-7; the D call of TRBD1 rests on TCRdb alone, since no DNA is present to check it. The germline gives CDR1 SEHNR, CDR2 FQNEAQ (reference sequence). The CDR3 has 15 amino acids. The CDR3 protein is CASSFAPRGGGEQYF.

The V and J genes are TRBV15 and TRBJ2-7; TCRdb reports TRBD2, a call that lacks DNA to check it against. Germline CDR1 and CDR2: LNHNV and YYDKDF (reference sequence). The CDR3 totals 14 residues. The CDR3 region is CATCNSGSTYEQYF. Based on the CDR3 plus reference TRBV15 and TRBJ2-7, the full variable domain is DAMVIQNPRYQVTQFGKPVTLSCSQTLNHNVMYWYQQKSSQAPKLLFHYYDKDFNNEADTPDNFQSRRPNTSFCFLDIRSPGLGDTAMYLCATCNSGSTYEQYFGPGTRLTVT.

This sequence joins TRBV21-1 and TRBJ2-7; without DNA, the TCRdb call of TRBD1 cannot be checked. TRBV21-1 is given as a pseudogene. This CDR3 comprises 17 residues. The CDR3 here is CASSNDTRDRGQYEQYF.